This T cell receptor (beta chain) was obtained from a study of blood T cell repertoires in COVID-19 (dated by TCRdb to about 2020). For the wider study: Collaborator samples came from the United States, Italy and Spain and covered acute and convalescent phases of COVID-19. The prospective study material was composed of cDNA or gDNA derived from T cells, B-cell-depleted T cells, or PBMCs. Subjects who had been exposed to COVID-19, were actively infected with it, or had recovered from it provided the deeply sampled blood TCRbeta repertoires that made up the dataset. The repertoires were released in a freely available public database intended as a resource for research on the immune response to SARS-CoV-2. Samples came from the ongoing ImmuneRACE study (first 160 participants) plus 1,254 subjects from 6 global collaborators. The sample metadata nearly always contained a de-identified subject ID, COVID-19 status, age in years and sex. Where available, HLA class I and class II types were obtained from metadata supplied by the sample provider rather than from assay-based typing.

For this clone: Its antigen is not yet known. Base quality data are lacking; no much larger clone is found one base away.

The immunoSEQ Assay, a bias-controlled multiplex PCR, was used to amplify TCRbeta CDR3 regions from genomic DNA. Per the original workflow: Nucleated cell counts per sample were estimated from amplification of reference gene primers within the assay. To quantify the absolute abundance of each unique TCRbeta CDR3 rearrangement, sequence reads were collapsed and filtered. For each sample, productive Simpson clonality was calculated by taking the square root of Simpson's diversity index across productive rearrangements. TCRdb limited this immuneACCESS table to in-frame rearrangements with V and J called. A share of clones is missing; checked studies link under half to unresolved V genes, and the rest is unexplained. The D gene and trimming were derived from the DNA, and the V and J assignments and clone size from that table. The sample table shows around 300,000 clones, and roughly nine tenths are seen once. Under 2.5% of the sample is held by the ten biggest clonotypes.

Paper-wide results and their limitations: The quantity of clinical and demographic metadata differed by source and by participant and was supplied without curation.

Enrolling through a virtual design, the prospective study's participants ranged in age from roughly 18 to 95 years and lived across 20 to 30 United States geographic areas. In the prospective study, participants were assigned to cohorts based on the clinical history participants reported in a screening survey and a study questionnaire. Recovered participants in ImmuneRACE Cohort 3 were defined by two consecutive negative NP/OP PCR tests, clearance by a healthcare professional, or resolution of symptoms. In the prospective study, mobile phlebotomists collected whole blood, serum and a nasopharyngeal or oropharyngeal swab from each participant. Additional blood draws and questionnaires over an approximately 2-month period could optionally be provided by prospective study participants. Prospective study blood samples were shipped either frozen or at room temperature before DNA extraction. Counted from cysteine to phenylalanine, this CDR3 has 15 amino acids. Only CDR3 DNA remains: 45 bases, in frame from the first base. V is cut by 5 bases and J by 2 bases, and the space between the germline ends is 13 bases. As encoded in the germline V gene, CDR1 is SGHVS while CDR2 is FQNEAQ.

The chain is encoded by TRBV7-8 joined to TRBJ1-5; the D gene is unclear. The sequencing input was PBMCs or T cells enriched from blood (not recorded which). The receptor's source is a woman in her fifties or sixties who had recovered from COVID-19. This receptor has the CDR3 CASSPASSGNQPQHF. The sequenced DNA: TGTGCCAGCAGCCCCGCCAGTTCTGGCAATCAGCCCCAGCATTTT.